The clone carrying this T cell receptor (beta chain) was observed a handful of times. Its cognate antigen is unknown. Trimming pared 0 bases from V and 6 bases from J, leaving 16 bases between. CDR1 is SGHRS and CDR2 is YFSETQ in the germline V gene. The CDR3 is made up of 15 amino acids. The record originates from a study of T-cell reconstitution after alpha-beta-depleted transplantation in children. Findings of the study overall: Surviving recipient T cells and thymic progenitors underlay high day-60 TCRbeta diversity in some patients. Several hundred graft clones that had expanded were reportedly the source of alpha-beta T cells about two months after transplant. T-cell numbers and diversity one year post-transplant derived largely from freshly generated T cells.

Preparing the TCRbeta library involved the use of unique molecular identifiers. MiXCR was run by TCRdb on the PCR reads, yielding one entry per CDR3 protein. In the table there are 120,000 to 150,000 distinct CDR3 sequences, more than 8% of which are singletons. V gene TRBV5-1 combines with J gene TRBJ2-7; D is possibly TRBD2 (6 bases). The receptor's source is a female patient between 2 and 15 years old who had a stem cell transplant for congenital amegakaryocytic thrombocytopenia, so the T cells may come from the graft donor. Source: PBMCs, mostly from graft donor cells, taken 180 days after TCRalphabeta/CD19-depleted stem cell transplant. This chain's CDR3 is CASSLGRRGDGEQYF. DNA for the CDR3: TGCGCCAGCAGCTTGGGTCGACGCGGGGACGGCGAGCAGTACTTC.